This T cell receptor (beta chain) was found in a study of neurological immune-mediated disorders. The cDNA was synthesized by 5'RACE incorporating 10-nucleotide random UMIs. One entry per CDR3 protein results from TCRdb running MiXCR on the 5' RACE reads. The sample lists under 100,000 distinct CDR3 sequences; roughly 13% were seen once. Time point: longitudinal time-point 2. The sequence was obtained from a female donor with HTLV-1-associated myelopathy (HAM/TSP). Sequenced sample: PBMCs.

For the CDR3, the DNA is TGTGCCAGCAGCTCGGCCGGGACAGGTAACAATGAGCAGTTCTTC. Its translation: CASSSAGTGNNEQFF. The chain is built from TRBV7-9 and TRBJ2-1, with TRBD1 matching 8 bases. The CDR3 is 15 residues long. Trimming cost V 4 bases and J 5 bases; bases outside gene matches: 7. CDR1 is SEHNR, CDR2 FQNEAQ, per germline (reference sequence). The whole variable domain, remainder taken from reference TRBV7-9 and TRBJ2-1, is DTGVSQNPRHKITKRGQNVTFRCDPISEHNRLYWYRQTLGQGPEFLTYFQNEAQLEKSRLLSDRFSAERPKGSFSTLEIQRTEQGDSAMYLCASSSAGTGNNEQFFGPGTRLTVL.